Listed here is a single TCR beta chain. The source of the sample is a study of patients and donors after allogeneic stem cell transplantation. Each CDR3 protein gets one entry after TCRdb re-called the RT-PCR reads with MiXCR. Of more than 850,000 distinct CDR3 sequences listed, about a sixth are singletons. The sample was blood, either unsorted or a sorted T cell fraction (not recorded which). The sequence was obtained from a human donor who was either an allogeneic HSCT recipient or a stem cell or donor lymphocyte infusion donor (not recorded which). It is not recorded whose cells these are; they may come from a transplant donor.

The CDR3 sequence: CASSLSDLNTEAFF. DNA for the CDR3: TGCGCCAGCAGCCTCTCCGATCTTAACACTGAAGCTTTCTTT. This chain uses TRBV5-1 with TRBJ1-1; D is unresolved. This CDR3 region has 14 residues. V was trimmed by 4 bases and J by 2 bases, leaving 12 bases between them. Germline values: CDR1 SGHRS, CDR2 YFSETQ.